Sequencing of this T cell receptor beta chain was carried out in a study of T cells in Graves' hyperthyroidism and ophthalmopathy. Of note for this clonotype: Antigen: not known.

RNA transcripts gave rise to amplified TCR beta CDR3 regions. The primer set for the first-round RT-PCR of the TCR CDR3 was HTBI. TCRdb processed the multiplex PCR reads anew with MiXCR; each CDR3 protein has one entry. The table records about 640,000 distinct CDR3 sequences, roughly 45% of them present only once. Patients with uncontrolled infections, other autoimmune diseases, pregnancy or lactation were excluded. CDR3 length equals 16 residues. The V and J ends lost 8 bases and 0 bases respectively, with 16 bases between them. Looked up from germline, CDR1 is MGHDK and CDR2 is SYGVNS. Study-wide points: Stable hyperthyroidism was separated from ophthalmopathy by a model based on 13 V-J features.

This sequence originates from an adult man with Graves' disease, either hyperthyroidism or ophthalmopathy (not recorded which). This sequence joins TRBV25-1 and TRBJ2-2; TRBD1 or TRBD2 may be the D gene (6 bases each). Material: peripheral blood or thyroid tissue (not recorded which). The CDR3 nucleotides are TGTGCCAGCGTGGGGGGCGCGGATTCGAACACCGGGGAGCTGTTTTTT. This sequence encodes CASVGGADSNTGELFF. The full variable domain, with the rest looked up from reference TRBV25-1 and TRBJ2-2, is EADIYQTPRYLVIGTGKKITLECSQTMGHDKMYWYQQDPGMELHLIHYSYGVNSTEKGDLSSESTVSRIRTEHFPLTLESARPSHTSQYLCASVGGADSNTGELFFGEGSRLTVL.